This passage covers 26 T cell receptor beta chains from one sample sequenced in a study of post-analysis software for immune sequencing data. Tagging with unique molecular identifiers was a feature of the TCR beta cDNA libraries. TCRdb itself ran the PCR reads through MiXCR, one entry per CDR3 protein. The sample has roughly 670,000 distinct CDR3 sequences, 55% to 60% seen once. Study observations and caveats: About five TRBV segments (TRBV5-6, TRBV5-1 and TRBV20-1 among them) occurred more frequently in patients than in controls.

These receptors have no identified antigens. Material for sequencing was blood. The receptor source for this set is a girl aged 2-10 years with multiple sclerosis.

The rearrangement joins TRBV5-1 to TRBJ2-2; possibly TRBD2 for D (6 bases). CDR1 SGHRS and CDR2 YFSETQ come from the germline V gene. The CDR3 runs to 15 residues. The V end lost 6 bases, the J end lost 7 bases, and 19 bases lay between the germline ends. The CDR3 nucleotides are TGCGCCAGCAAAATTCAGGGCAGGGAGGACGGGGAGCTGTTTTTT. Its translation is CASKIQGREDGELFF.

The V and J genes are TRBV5-4 and TRBJ2-3; tentatively, D is TRBD1 or TRBD2 (6 bases each). Trimming removed 3 bases at V and 2 bases at J, with 13 bases between. The CDR3 consists of 15 residues. The V gene's germline CDR1 is SGHNT and CDR2 YYREEE (reference sequence). CDR3 region: CASSWGAGSTDTQYF. CDR3 DNA sequence: TGTGCCAGCAGCTGGGGGGCAGGATCCACAGATACGCAGTATTTT. Looking up the rest from reference TRBV5-4 and TRBJ2-3 gives the full variable domain: ETGVTQSPTHLIKTRGQQVTLRCSSQSGHNTVSWYQQALGQGPQFIFQYYREEENGRGNFPPRFSGLQFPNYSSELNVNALELDDSALYLCASSWGAGSTDTQYFGPGTRLTVL.

The chain joins TRBV12-3 or TRBV12-4 to TRBJ2-7; D is unclear. Trimming shortened V by 5 bases and J by 6 bases, and 17 bases separated the two germline ends. The CDR3 is made up of 14 amino acids. The CDR3, as DNA: TGTGCCAGCAGTCATCGACTGGATTTGGGCGAGCAGTACTTC. It encodes CASSHRLDLGEQYF.

J is TRBJ1-1 and V is TRBV14; the D is unclear. Germline loops: CDR1 SGHDN, CDR2 FVKESK. V shed 0 bases and J shed 7 bases, with 15 bases lying between them. The CDR3 has 15 amino acids. The CDR3 loop reads CASSQEGRGGIEAFF. The CDR3 coding sequence is TGTGCCAGCAGCCAAGAGGGCCGAGGAGGGATTGAAGCTTTCTTT.

The chain joins TRBV10-3 to TRBJ2-3; 9 bases agree with TRBD2. The CDR3 covers 17 residues. The germline gives CDR1 ENHRY, CDR2 SYGVKD. Trimming took 3 bases from V and 0 from J; bases not matched to a gene: 7. The CDR3 loop reads CAISDLTGTSSTDTQYF. CDR3 sequence (DNA): TGTGCCATCAGTGATTTAACCGGGACTAGCAGCACAGATACGCAGTATTTT.

The rearrangement uses TRBV12-3 or TRBV12-4 and TRBJ1-2; 7 bases are a match to TRBD1. V lost 7 bases and J lost 2; bases outside the gene matches: 7. The CDR3 consists of 14 residues. CDR3 nucleotide sequence: TGTGCCAGCATACCTCCAGGGGGAAACTATGGCTACACCTTC. Translation: CASIPPGGNYGYTF.

The V call is TRBV5-1, the J call TRBJ2-4, with D possibly being TRBD1 (6 bases). The J call could be wrong; TRBJ2-7 is a better fit for the DNA end. This CDR3 is built from 16 residues. In germline, CDR1 is SGHRS, CDR2 YFSETQ. The CDR3 here is CASSGGTGPPLHEQYF. The CDR3 nucleotides are TGCGCCAGCAGCGGGGGAACAGGGCCTCCTTTGCACGAGCAGTACTTC.

This clonotype turned up a few times. The gene calls are TRBV13 and TRBJ2-1; TRBD2 matches 8 bases. The length of the CDR3 is 15 residues. Unmatched junction bases numbered 6, after V lost 4 bases and J lost 4 bases. Germline CDR1 PRHDT, CDR2 FYEKMQ (reference sequence). The CDR3 coding sequence is TGTGCCAGCAGCTCGGGGGGGGGAATTTACAATGAGCAGTTCTTC. It specifies CASSSGGGIYNEQFF. Looking up the rest from reference TRBV13 and TRBJ2-1 gives the full variable domain: AAGVIQSPRHLIKEKRETATLKCYPIPRHDTVYWYQQGPGQDPQFLISFYEKMQSDKGSIPDRFSAQQFSDYHSELNMSSLELGDSALYFCASSSGGGIYNEQFFGPGTRLTVL.

The chain recombines TRBV4-3 with TRBJ2-3, with D maybe TRBD1 (6 bases). There are 16 residues in the CDR3. Germline CDR1 and CDR2: LGHNA and YSLEER. V dropped 5 bases and J dropped 6 bases, with 21 bases sitting between them. In DNA form, the CDR3 reads TGCGCCAGCAGCACCGAAATCCGGGACAAAAGGGATACGCAGTATTTT. Translating it yields CASSTEIRDKRDTQYF.

This sequence joins TRBV10-2 and TRBJ2-1; D might be TRBD1 (5 bases). The CDR3 spans 15 residues. With 3 bases removed from V and 7 bases from J, the gap between germline ends came to 16 bases. Germline V gene lookup returns CDR1 WSHSY and CDR2 SAAADI. The CDR3 reads CASSDRPHSGNEQFF. The CDR3 nucleotides are TGCGCCAGCAGTGACAGGCCCCATTCAGGGAATGAGCAGTTCTTC.

This chain uses TRBV29-1 with TRBJ1-2; D possibly corresponds to TRBD1 (6 bases). With 8 bases removed from V and 0 bases from J, the gap between germline ends came to 10 bases. CDR1 SQVTM and CDR2 ANQGSEA come from the germline V gene. This CDR3 has 12 amino acids. In DNA form, the CDR3 reads TGCAGCCTTTGGACAGCTAACTATGGCTACACCTTC. Its translation is CSLWTANYGYTF.

This sequence joins TRBV29-1 and TRBJ2-1; the D is unclear. CDR3 length: 10 residues. With 8 bases removed from V and 0 bases from J, the gap between germline ends came to 2 bases. Germline lookup yields CDR1 SQVTM and CDR2 ANQGSEA. The CDR3 is CSPSYNEQFF. The CDR3 nucleotides read TGCAGCCCCTCCTACAATGAGCAGTTCTTC.

The CDR3 here is CASSLTEILYGYTF. In DNA, the CDR3 is TGTGCCAGCAGCTTGACGGAGATCCTCTATGGCTACACCTTC. The chain uses TRBV7-9 and TRBJ1-2; D not resolved. The CDR3 is 14 amino acids. Germline V lookup: CDR1 SEHNR, CDR2 FQNEAQ (reference sequence). V shed 3 bases and J shed 4 bases, with 12 bases lying between them.

This clonotype came up a few times. The chain joins TRBV7-9 to TRBJ1-2; 9 bases align to TRBD1. V was pared by 3 bases and J by 8 bases, with 7 bases of the junction left unmatched. The germline gives CDR1 SEHNR, CDR2 FQNEAQ (reference sequence). The CDR3 is made up of 14 amino acids. CDR3 DNA: TGTGCCAGCAGCTTGCCGGACAGGGGATCGGGCTACACCTTC. Protein sequence: CASSLPDRGSGYTF.

The chain combines TRBV7-8 with TRBJ2-3, with 8 bases lining up with TRBD2. V lost 5 bases and J lost 2; bases outside the gene matches: 9. The CDR3 is 16 residues long. CDR1 and CDR2 from the germline V gene are SGHVS and FQNEAQ. The chain's CDR3 is CASSPRGAGDTDTQYF. CDR3 nucleotide sequence: TGTGCCAGCAGCCCCCGTGGAGCGGGAGACACAGATACGCAGTATTTT.

The V and J genes are TRBV7-9 and TRBJ2-4, with D maybe TRBD2 (7 bases). The CDR3 has 14 residues. V lost 2 bases and J 6 bases, leaving 11 bases between the germline ends. Germline V lookup: CDR1 SEHNR, CDR2 FQNEAQ (reference sequence). CDR3 in amino acids: CASSLRRGGNIQYF. As DNA, the CDR3 is TGTGCCAGCAGCTTAAGAAGGGGGGGAAACATTCAGTACTTC.

CDR3 in amino acids: CASSLLGASSYNEQFF. The CDR3 DNA reads as TGTGCCAGCAGCCTGCTGGGGGCCAGCTCCTACAATGAGCAGTTCTTC. The rearrangement joins TRBV7-9 to TRBJ2-1; D may be TRBD1 (6 bases). In germline, CDR1 is SEHNR, CDR2 FQNEAQ (reference sequence). V was pared by 5 bases and J by 0 bases, with 14 bases between. The CDR3 is made up of 16 amino acids.

As to this clonotype: The junction shows a germline mismatch at one end, possibly a read error. For the CDR3, the DNA is TGTGCCAGCAGCTTAGGGGGACAGAAAGAGTTGAGCTACACAGATACGCGGTATTTT. This translates into CASSLGGQKELSYTDTRYF. J is TRBJ2-3 and V is TRBV7-8, with 7 bases aligning to TRBD1. This CDR3 comprises 19 residues. Germline CDR1 and CDR2: SGHVS and FQNEAQ.

The rearrangement uses TRBV6-1 and TRBJ2-5; 15 bases line up with TRBD2. After removal of 5 bases from V and 4 bases from J, the junction contained 8 bases not matched to a gene. CDR3 size: 17 residues. Per germline, CDR1 MNHNS and CDR2 SASEGT. This CDR3 reads CASSPPQGLAGGETQYF. The CDR3 DNA sequence: TGTGCCAGCAGTCCTCCTCAGGGACTAGCGGGGGGAGAGACCCAGTACTTC.

The chain is built from TRBV6-2 or TRBV6-3 and TRBJ2-7; 7 bases are a match to TRBD1. Germline CDR1 reads MNHEY; CDR2 reads SVGEGT. Unmatched junction bases numbered 5, after V lost 0 bases and J lost 3 bases. CDR3 size: 15 residues. As DNA, the CDR3 is TGTGCCAGCAGTTACTCGACCGGGACAGTCTACGAGCAGTACTTC. Its translation is CASSYSTGTVYEQYF.

V and J are TRBV10-3 and TRBJ2-4, with D possibly TRBD2 on 7 matching bases. This CDR3 has 18 residues. Trimming stripped 4 bases from V and 0 bases from J, with 19 bases between. CDR1 is ENHRY, CDR2 SYGVKD, per germline. The CDR3 region is CAISVGGPGLRAKNIQYF. The CDR3 region has the DNA TGTGCCATCAGTGTCGGGGGGCCGGGGTTACGAGCCAAAAACATTCAGTACTTC.

This clonotype was seen a few times. DNA of the CDR3: TGTGCCAGCAGTCACGGGGCGGCAGGGGATACATTCCTCTACACCTTC. This codes for CASSHGAAGDTFLYTF. The rearrangement links TRBV6-6 to TRBJ1-2, with D tentatively TRBD1 (6 bases). This CDR3 contains 16 residues. Germline V CDR1 and CDR2: MNHNY, SVGAGI (reference sequence). Trimming removed 5 bases from V and 10 bases from J, with 26 bases in between.

The rearrangement links TRBV29-1 to TRBJ2-6; D remains ambiguous. The CDR3 covers 13 residues. Per germline, CDR1 SQVTM and CDR2 ANQGSEA. V lost 7 bases and J lost 1, with 8 bases in between. The chain's CDR3 is CSGHLSGANVLTF. The CDR3 coding sequence is TGCAGCGGACACCTTTCTGGGGCCAACGTCCTGACTTTC. Together with reference TRBV29-1 and TRBJ2-6, the CDR3 gives the full variable domain: SAVISQKPSRDICQRGTSLTIQCQVDSQVTMMFWYRQQPGQSLTLIATANQGSEATYESGFVIDKFPISRPNLTFSTLTVSNMSPEDSSIYLCSGHLSGANVLTFGAGSRLTVL.

This clonotype has a single count. The chain employs TRBV6-2 or TRBV6-3 and TRBJ2-7, with D tentatively TRBD1 (5 bases). V lost 6 bases to trimming and J lost 5 bases, with 17 bases between them. Germline V gene sequence: CDR1 MNHEY, CDR2 SVGEGT. The CDR3 sequence is 14 residues long. The CDR3, as DNA: TGTGCCAGCAGGCGACTTCAGGGTTCCAACGAGCAGTACTTC. Translating gives CASRRLQGSNEQYF.

The chain couples TRBV28 to TRBJ2-7; 8 nucleotides line up with TRBD2. With 6 bases clipped from V and 0 bases from J, the junction kept 19 bases outside the gene matches. The CDR3 runs to 19 residues. Germline CDR1 MDHEN, CDR2 SYDVKM. CDR3 DNA: TGTGCCAGCAGCTTTGGAGGGTTGGGTCCGGGACTAGGCTCCTACGAGCAGTACTTC. Amino acid sequence: CASSFGGLGPGLGSYEQYF.

This chain connects TRBV12-3 or TRBV12-4 to TRBJ2-1; possible D gene TRBD1, 6 bases. CDR3 size: 15 residues. Trimming removed 4 bases from V and 4 bases from J, with 14 bases in between. This chain's CDR3 is CASSSGTRSYNEQFF. In DNA form, the CDR3 reads TGTGCCAGCAGTTCCGGGACAAGGTCGTACAATGAGCAGTTCTTC.